The subject of this entry is one T cell receptor beta chain. This sample was taken from a study of blood T cell repertoires in COVID-19. Study background: Acute and convalescent COVID-19 samples came from the United States, Italy and Spain. In each case, the material was cDNA or gDNA derived from T cells, B-cell-depleted T cells, or PBMCs.

Here immunoSEQ multiplex PCR was the method, and the copy in TCRdb shows in-frame clones only, minus some. The sample consists of about 200,000 clones, less than 95% of them appearing once. The CDR3 covers 17 residues. V was clipped by 0 bases and J by 0 bases, with 14 bases between them. Germline CDR1 and CDR2: LGHNA and YNFKEQ. The V and J genes are TRBV4-2 and TRBJ1-1, with a weak D call TRBD1 (5 bases). Sequenced: peripheral blood. This clonotype was sampled from a man aged 25 to 40 with COVID-19, enrolled during active disease. The CDR3 sequence is CASSQESGGYMNTEAFF. DNA for the CDR3: TGTGCCAGCAGCCAAGAGAGCGGGGGGTACATGAACACTGAAGCTTTCTTT.